A single sample is the source of the 25 T cell receptor beta chains below, sequenced in a study of T cell responses to AZD1222 COVID-19 vaccine. Measured with immunoSEQ multiplex PCR; TCRdb has only the in-frame clones, and not every one. There are 150,000 to 200,000 clones in the sample; approximately 90% occur only once, and approximately 4% lies in the top ten. The sample was peripheral blood, taken 28 days after the second dose of the MenACWY control vaccine. These receptors were collected from an adult who received the MenACWY meningococcal vaccine as a control.

The rearrangement joins TRBV11-2 to TRBJ1-1; D possibly corresponds to TRBD1 (5 bases). The CDR3 is 13 amino acids. Germline V gene sequence: CDR1 SGHAT, CDR2 FQNNGV. Trimming stripped 8 bases from V and 4 bases from J, with 14 bases between. The DNA of the CDR3 is TGTGCCAGCTGCCCGGTTGGGGGCACTGAAGCTTTCTTT. It yields the protein CASCPVGGTEAFF.

The sample holds one count of this clone. The V and J genes are TRBV9 and TRBJ2-7, with unresolved D. The CDR3 covers 14 residues. Germline V gives CDR1 SGDLS, CDR2 YYNGEE. V lost 2 bases and J 6 bases, leaving 15 bases between the germline ends. CDR3 nucleotide sequence: TGTGCCAGCAGCGTCTTCCCGGGCGGACCCGAGCAGTACTTC. Translating gives CASSVFPGGPEQYF.

The CDR3 DNA reads TGCAGTGCTAGTACGGGAGAAGGAGGCGAGCAGTACTTC. Translated: CSASTGEGGEQYF. This chain uses TRBV20-1 with TRBJ2-7; possibly TRBD2 for D (6 bases). Germline V gene lookup returns CDR1 DFQATT and CDR2 SNEGSKA (reference sequence). The V end was cut by 3 bases, the J end by 6 bases, with 15 bases between. The CDR3 is 13 residues long.

This chain uses TRBV5-1 with TRBJ1-2, with 10 bases fitting TRBD1. Germline V gene sequence: CDR1 SGHRS, CDR2 YFSETQ. This CDR3 comprises 17 residues. The V segment lost 7 bases and the J segment 3 bases; nucleotides outside the gene matches: 15. CDR3 nucleotide sequence: TGCGCCAGCTCCCTTCTCTCCTATGGGACAGGGGACTATGGCTACACCTTC. As protein: CASSLLSYGTGDYGYTF.

The chain employs TRBV7-2 and TRBJ2-1; D possibly corresponds to TRBD2 (5 bases). There are 15 residues in the CDR3. The germline V gene encodes CDR1 SGHTA and CDR2 FQGNSA. V was pared by 6 bases and J by 0 bases, with 12 bases between. CDR3 sequence: CASRPLGDSYNEQFF. CDR3 in DNA: TGTGCCAGCAGACCTTTGGGAGACTCCTACAATGAGCAGTTCTTC.

The chain is built from TRBV6-5 and TRBJ1-1; D call uncertain. V was pared by 8 bases and J by 5 bases, with 9 bases between. The CDR3 extends over 11 amino acids. CDR1 is MNHEY and CDR2 is SVGAGI in the germline V gene. CDR3 in amino acids: CASAGETEAFF. The DNA of the CDR3 is TGTGCCAGCGCTGGTGAGACTGAAGCTTTCTTT.

J is TRBJ1-1 and V is TRBV28; unclear D gene. CDR1 is MDHEN and CDR2 is SYDVKM in the germline V gene. The CDR3 length is 13 residues. V dropped 6 bases and J dropped 5 bases, with 13 bases sitting between them. CDR3 residues: CASSRPTRTEAFF. In DNA, the CDR3 is TGTGCCAGCAGCCGTCCGACCCGAACTGAAGCTTTCTTT. Full variable domain (outside the CDR3, taken from reference TRBV28 and TRBJ1-1): DVKVTQSSRYLVKRTGEKVFLECVQDMDHENMFWYRQDPGLGLRLIYFSYDVKMKEKGDIPEGYSVSREKKERFSLILESASTNQTSMYLCASSRPTRTEAFFGQGTRLTVV.

Note on this clone: One end of the junction fails to match germline, which may point to a read error. The chain joins TRBV27 to TRBJ2-7; 8 positions agree with TRBD1. The germline V gene has CDR1 MNHEY and CDR2 SMNVEV (reference sequence). The CDR3 consists of 16 residues. CDR3 sequence: CASSERTGTLSSEQYF. The CDR3 region has the DNA TGTGCCAGCAGTGAAAGGACAGGGACTTTGTCCTCCGAGCAGTACTTC.

The gene calls are TRBV9 and TRBJ2-3, with 8 positions matching TRBD1. The CDR3 is made up of 15 amino acids. Germline loops: CDR1 SGDLS, CDR2 YYNGEE. The V gene end was trimmed by 7 bases and the J gene end by 4 bases; junction bases not matched to a gene: 11. CDR3 in amino acids: CASAGDPGGPDTQYF. CDR3 in DNA: TGTGCCAGCGCCGGAGATCCAGGGGGCCCAGATACGCAGTATTTT.

The rearrangement links TRBV7-7 to TRBJ2-2; the match to TRBD1 covers 11 bases. The CDR3 extends over 14 amino acids. The V gene's germline CDR1 is SSHAT and CDR2 FNYEAQ (reference sequence). The ends lost 5 bases at V and 7 bases at J; junction bases unmatched: 3. CDR3 sequence: CASSRGQGVGELFF. The CDR3 nucleotides are TGTGCCAGCAGCCGGGGACAGGGGGTCGGGGAGCTGTTTTTT.

The rearrangement joins TRBV5-1 to TRBJ2-1; 12 positions agree with TRBD2. Germline assignment: CDR1 SGHRS and CDR2 YFSETQ. After removal of 4 bases from V and 2 bases from J, the junction contained 4 bases not matched to a gene. The CDR3 runs 16 residues. CDR3 sequence reads: CASSPTSGRPYNEQFF. CDR3 coding DNA: TGCGCCAGCAGCCCAACTAGCGGGAGGCCCTACAATGAGCAGTTCTTC.

This chain uses TRBV5-1 with TRBJ2-3; D is ambiguous. This CDR3 has 14 amino acids. Germline-derived CDR1 and CDR2 are SGHRS and YFSETQ. V lost 3 bases to trimming and J lost 2 bases, with 10 bases between them. CDR3 in DNA: TGCGCCAGCAGCTCCCCTTACTCCACAGATACGCAGTATTTT. Protein: CASSSPYSTDTQYF.

The CDR3 DNA sequence: TGTGCCAGCGGAACAGCGGGAGGGGGCACAGATACGCAGTATTTT. It yields the protein CASGTAGGGTDTQYF. The chain employs TRBV7-9 and TRBJ2-3, with 10 bases identical to TRBD2. V lost 8 bases and J lost 1; bases outside the gene matches: 6. Germline V gives CDR1 SEHNR, CDR2 FQNEAQ (reference sequence). CDR3 length: 15 amino acids.

The chain employs TRBV6-1 and TRBJ2-1; D remains unclear. Germline V CDR1 and CDR2: MNHNS, SASEGT. The germline V and J ends were trimmed by 2 bases and 7 bases, with 12 bases remaining between them. The CDR3 loop spans 14 amino acids. The CDR3 DNA sequence: TGTGCCAGCAGTGAAAATTATGTTTGGAATGAGCAGTTCTTC. This translates into CASSENYVWNEQFF.

The chain has TRBV10-3 and TRBJ1-1; TRBD1 agrees at 9 bases. The junction had 5 bases not matched to a gene; V was cut back by 6 bases and J by 3 bases. This CDR3 is built from 14 residues. Germline CDR1 and CDR2: ENHRY and SYGVKD. The CDR3 DNA sequence: TGTGCCATCAGGGGGACAGGGATCGACACTGAAGCTTTCTTT. Protein: CAIRGTGIDTEAFF.

The rearrangement joins TRBV6-1 to TRBJ1-3; D not resolved. In germline, CDR1 is MNHNS, CDR2 SASEGT. The CDR3 sequence is 16 residues long. The V end lost 4 bases, the J end lost 0 bases, and 13 bases lay between the germline ends. CDR3 coding DNA: TGTGCCAGCAGTGCTCTAAGGAGGAGCTCTGGAAACACCATATATTTT. It encodes CASSALRRSSGNTIYF.

The V gene is TRBV12-3 or TRBV12-4, the J gene TRBJ1-5; D is ambiguous. The length of the CDR3 is 12 residues. The V and J ends lost 2 bases and 6 bases respectively, with 5 bases between them. CDR3 DNA: TGTGCCAGCAGTTTAACGGGTCAGCCCCAGCATTTT. This translates into CASSLTGQPQHF.

The chain recombines TRBV12-5 with TRBJ1-2, with D uncertain. Germline loops: CDR1 LGHNT, CDR2 FRNRAP. The CDR3 contains 12 residues. Trimming removed 1 base from V and 12 bases from J, with 12 bases in between. The CDR3 DNA reads TGTGCTAGTGGTTTGGACATGAATACACACACCTTC. Translated, it gives CASGLDMNTHTF.

The rearrangement joins TRBV29-1 to TRBJ2-1; 7 bases map to TRBD2. The CDR3 is 12 amino acids. V was clipped by 7 bases and J by 4 bases; unmatched bases: 4. Per the germline V gene, CDR1 is SQVTM and CDR2 is ANQGSEA. In DNA, the CDR3 is TGCAGCGGGGGACTAAGTTACAATGAGCAGTTCTTC. Residues: CSGGLSYNEQFF.

This clone has a handful of counts. J is TRBJ1-6 and V is TRBV5-6; D possibly corresponds to TRBD1 (5 bases). This CDR3 is 14 amino acids long. The ends were cut back, 1 base at V and 6 bases at J, with 8 bases in the middle. The germline V gene encodes CDR1 SGHDT and CDR2 YYEEEE. CDR3 residues: CASSLQGGNSPLHF. CDR3 bases: TGTGCCAGCAGCTTGCAGGGTGGTAATTCACCCCTCCACTTT.

The chain employs TRBV14 and TRBJ2-3, with TRBD1 matching 7 bases. The CDR3 runs to 17 residues. Per germline, CDR1 SGHDN and CDR2 FVKESK. V gave up 0 bases and J gave up 2 bases; unmatched junction bases: 8. This CDR3 reads CASSQDWAGGFTDTQYF. The CDR3 region has the DNA TGTGCCAGCAGCCAAGATTGGGCAGGGGGTTTCACAGATACGCAGTATTTT.

The rearrangement uses TRBV5-6 and TRBJ2-2, with D possibly matching TRBD2 (6 bases). Germline V gives CDR1 SGHDT, CDR2 YYEEEE. With 2 bases removed from V and 4 bases from J, the gap between germline ends came to 15 bases. The CDR3 has 16 residues. The CDR3: CASSLRRAAGTGELFF. CDR3 coding DNA: TGTGCCAGCAGCTTAAGGCGGGCAGCGGGCACCGGGGAGCTGTTTTTT.

The rearrangement joins TRBV12-3 or TRBV12-4 to TRBJ2-1; D uncertain. The CDR3 runs to 11 residues. V lost 1 base and J lost 8, with 3 bases in between. The CDR3 here is CASSLVHEQFF. DNA for the CDR3: TGTGCCAGCAGTTTAGTCCATGAGCAGTTCTTC.

This chain joins TRBV7-9 and TRBJ2-2; unclear D gene. Germline V CDR1 and CDR2: SEHNR, FQNEAQ (reference sequence). V was clipped by 5 bases and J by 3 bases, with 13 bases between them. The CDR3 is made up of 15 amino acids. Written as DNA, the CDR3 is TGTGCCAGCAGCCGCCCTGTTGAAGACACCGGGGAGCTGTTTTTT. It is translated as CASSRPVEDTGELFF.

This clone has just a few counts. The V and J genes are TRBV11-2 and TRBJ2-7; D remains ambiguous. Trimming stripped 1 base from V and 3 bases from J, with 10 bases between. The CDR3 has 14 residues. Germline V gene sequence: CDR1 SGHAT, CDR2 FQNNGV. The DNA of the CDR3 is TGTGCCAGCAGCTTAGCAGGTAAAGGCTACGAGCAGTACTTC. This encodes CASSLAGKGYEQYF.